This T cell receptor (beta chain) was retrieved from a study of T cells in narcolepsy. Profiling relied on immunoSEQ multiplex PCR, and the TCRdb table lists in-frame clones only, not all of them. This table has roughly 24,000 clones, roughly 80% appearing once. Sequencing was carried out using memory (CD45RA-) CD4+ T cells from blood. This clonotype was sampled from a human donor in good health.

The CDR3 sequence is CASSRAGQGAGAYEQYF. The CDR3 region has the DNA TGTGCCAGCAGCCGGGCGGGACAGGGGGCCGGAGCCTACGAGCAGTACTTC. The chain employs TRBV11-2 and TRBJ2-7; TRBD1 matches at 12 bases. V lost 5 bases to trimming and J lost 2 bases; unmatched junction nucleotides: 10. There are 17 residues in the CDR3. Germline V gene lookup returns CDR1 SGHAT and CDR2 FQNNGV.